The rows below give T cell receptor beta chains drawn from one sample of a study of cytomegalovirus exposure and HLA in healthy donors. Libraries were prepared by immunoSEQ multiplex PCR; TCRdb keeps only in-frame clonotypes and omits some of them. This table lists 74,000 or so clones. The sample consisted of PBMCs. The receptors shown here come from a woman aged 55-69 years in good health and CMV-seronegative. Each CDR3 is given with its conserved first and last residue. The order of the fields is V gene, D gene, J gene, CDR3 DNA, CDR3 protein. The D gene is left open where the match is weak.

TRBV15	TRBD1	TRBJ1-1	TGTGCCACCAGCAGAGGTACCGGACAGGGGGCTGAAGCTTTCTTT	CATSRGTGQGAEAFF
TRBV2	.	TRBJ1-1	TGTGCCGGACAAACCGAGAGAGACACTGAAGCTTTCTTT	CAGQTERDTEAFF
TRBV14	TRBD2	TRBJ2-7	TGTGCCAGCAGTCTTAGCGGGAGGGCCTACGAGCAGTACTTC	CASSLSGRAYEQYF
TRBV6-6	TRBD2	TRBJ2-3	TGTGCCAGCGCCCCGGGACTAGCGGGTGATCGAGATACGCAGTATTTT	CASAPGLAGDRDTQYF
TRBV4-1	.	TRBJ1-1	TGCGCCAGCAGCCAAGATTCAGTGATGAACACTGAAGCTTTCTTT	CASSQDSVMNTEAFF
TRBV18	TRBD1	TRBJ1-2	TGTGCCAGCTCACCACCGGGACAGGGGGCCTTTGGCTACACCTTC	CASSPPGQGAFGYTF
TRBV7-2	.	TRBJ2-4	TGTGCCAGCAGCTTAGCGAACGGCATTCAGTACTTC	CASSLANGIQYF
TRBV9	.	TRBJ1-4	TGTGCCAGCACCATAACCGGGGGGAACAATGAAAAACTGTTTTTT	CASTITGGNNEKLFF
TRBV13	.	TRBJ2-7	TGTGCCAGCAGCTTAGGGGCAGGTACCCACGAGCAGTACTTC	CASSLGAGTHEQYF
TRBV30	.	TRBJ2-3	TGTGCCTGGAGTCGGCGGGCATCAGATACGCAGTATTTT	CAWSRRASDTQYF
TRBV7-9	.	TRBJ1-3	TGTGCCAGCACTAAAGGCGCCCCAGCGAGAGGATTCCGAGACACCATATATTTT	CASTKGAPARGFRDTIYF
TRBV28	TRBD2	TRBJ2-1	TGTGCCAGCAGTCTAGGACTAGCGGAAAACAATGAGCAGTTCTTC	CASSLGLAENNEQFF
TRBV7-2	TRBD2	TRBJ2-5	TGTGCCAGCAGCCACCTTAGCGGGAGGGGAAGAGAGACCCAGTACTTC	CASSHLSGRGRETQYF
TRBV5-4	.	TRBJ2-1	TGTGCCAGCAGCTGGGGTGGGTCCGCAGGGGAGCAGTTCTTC	CASSWGGSAGEQFF
TRBV11-2	TRBD1	TRBJ2-7	TGTGCCAGCAGCTTAGCGGCCGGGACAGGGGGCGGCGAGCAGTACTTC	CASSLAAGTGGGEQYF
TRBV19	.	TRBJ1-3	TGTGCCAGTAGTCCCACCCGACAGATCTCTGGAAACACCATATATTTT	CASSPTRQISGNTIYF
TRBV11-3	TRBD2	TRBJ2-1	TGTGCCAGCAGCTTAGATGGTCGTCTAGCGGGAAGTGATGAGCAGTTCTTC	CASSLDGRLAGSDEQFF
TRBV13	.	TRBJ2-4	TGTGCCAGCAGCCCCGGGGACATTCAGTACTTC	CASSPGDIQYF
TRBV29-1	TRBD1	TRBJ2-7	TGCAGCGTTGCGAAGGACAGGGGGTTCGAGCAGTACTTC	CSVAKDRGFEQYF
TRBV6-6	.	TRBJ2-3	TGTGCCAGCAGGCAGGGACTCCCGGCAAGCACAGATACGCAGTATTTT	CASRQGLPASTDTQYF
TRBV2	.	TRBJ1-5	TGTGCCAGCAGTGCGTTAGGGGTAGGTCAGCCCCAGCATTTT	CASSALGVGQPQHF
TRBV5-4	.	TRBJ1-2	TGTGCCAGCAGTTTTAACCGTGTCGGGGGGGGCTACACCTTC	CASSFNRVGGGYTF
TRBV10-1	.	TRBJ2-1	TGCGCCAGCAGTGACGGGGAGCTCGGCCACAATGAGCAGTTCTTC	CASSDGELGHNEQFF
TRBV19	.	TRBJ1-2	TGTGCCAGTAACGGGATCTATGGCTACACCTTC	CASNGIYGYTF
TRBV10-3	TRBD2	TRBJ2-3	TGTGCCACCGAGGCCGGGGGGGATACGCAGTATTTT	CATEAGGDTQYF
TRBV28	.	TRBJ2-1	TGTGCCAGCTCCGTCGGGGTATCTTTTGCTGAGCAGTTCTTC	CASSVGVSFAEQFF
TRBV5-4	TRBD1	TRBJ2-7	TGTGCCAGCAGCTCGACAGGGAATCCCTACGAGCAGTACTTC	CASSSTGNPYEQYF
TRBV2	TRBD1	TRBJ2-7	TGTGCCAGCAGTGAAGCGCTTCGTTTAGGGGGCGCAGGTAACGAGCAGTACTTC	CASSEALRLGGAGNEQYF
TRBV18	.	TRBJ1-1	TGTGCCAGCTCACCCCCAGGGGCCTGGACTGAAGCTTTCTTT	CASSPPGAWTEAFF
TRBV18	TRBD2	TRBJ2-5	TGTGCCAGCTCACCGCTAGCGGGAGGTGAGACCCAGTACTTC	CASSPLAGGETQYF
TRBV2	TRBD2	TRBJ2-3	TGTGCCAGCAGGACCGCAAGCGGGAGGTTGACAGATACGCAGTATTTT	CASRTASGRLTDTQYF
TRBV4-1	.	TRBJ2-7	TGCGCCAGCAGTCGGGATCCCCACTACGAGCAGTACTTC	CASSRDPHYEQYF
TRBV28	.	TRBJ2-3	TGTGCCAGCAGCATCGGGGGATTCACAGATACGCAGTATTTT	CASSIGGFTDTQYF
TRBV4-2	.	TRBJ2-7	TGTGCCAGCAGCCAAGATTTAATAACCTACGAGCAGTACTTC	CASSQDLITYEQYF
TRBV28	.	TRBJ1-1	TGTGCCAGCAGTTTATCCACGGGGATGAACACTGAAGCTTTCTTT	CASSLSTGMNTEAFF
TRBV7-2	.	TRBJ1-1	TGTGCCAGCAGCTCCCTTATCGTCACTGAAGCTTTCTTT	CASSSLIVTEAFF
TRBV2	.	TRBJ1-2	TGTGCCAGCAGTACGACAGATAACTATGGCTACACCTTC	CASSTTDNYGYTF
TRBV5-1	.	TRBJ2-7	TGCGCCAGCAGCTTGGTGGGGCGGGGCTCCTCCTACGAGCAGTACTTC	CASSLVGRGSSYEQYF
TRBV6-6	TRBD1	TRBJ2-7	TGTGCCAGCAGCCACGTTCAGGGACAGGGAACCTACGAGCAGTACTTC	CASSHVQGQGTYEQYF